The clone carrying this TCR beta chain was observed at least ten times. RNA transcripts gave rise to amplified TCR beta CDR3 regions. The HTBI primer set drove a first-round RT-PCR of the TCR CDR3. Each CDR3 protein gets one entry after TCRdb re-called the multiplex PCR reads with MiXCR. The sample lists about 380,000 distinct CDR3 sequences, approximately 15% seen once, with roughly 11% in the top ten. This sample is part of a study of T cells in Graves' hyperthyroidism and ophthalmopathy. This receptor was identified in a woman aged 55-75 years with Graves' hyperthyroidism. Sequenced: blood.

The CDR3 loop reads CASSYLLEYEQFF. In nucleotides, the CDR3 is TGTGCCAGCAGCTATTTACTCGAATATGAGCAGTTCTTC. The rearrangement joins TRBV3-1 to TRBJ2-1; D unclear. The V gene's germline CDR1 is LGHDT and CDR2 YNNKEL (reference sequence). V lost 5 bases, J lost 8 bases, and 13 bases lay in between. CDR3 length: 13 residues.